The 12 T cell receptor beta chains given below trace back to one sample, sequenced in a study of blood T cells in healthy people across ages. Combining a sample-barcoded 5' primer with a J-beta primer mix, a second PCR ran for roughly 6 to 12 cycles. TCRdb ran MiXCR on the 5' RACE reads and lists one entry per CDR3 protein. In the table there are about 1,800,000 distinct CDR3 sequences, 25% to 30% of which are singletons. The sequencing sample was made of blood. The receptor set was obtained from a young woman in good health.

CDR3 loop: CASRDLGSGGVGDTQYF. In DNA, the CDR3 is TGTGCCAGCAGGGACCTGGGGAGCGGGGGGGTTGGTGATACGCAGTATTTT. V and J are TRBV6-1 and TRBJ2-3; 10 bases fit TRBD2. After removal of 6 bases from V and 6 bases from J, the junction contained 15 bases not matched to a gene. CDR3 size: 17 residues. The germline V gene encodes CDR1 MNHNS and CDR2 SASEGT.

The chain has TRBV4-1 and TRBJ2-3; D is possibly TRBD1 or TRBD2 (5 bases each). CDR3 length equals 15 residues. The V and J ends lost 3 bases and 2 bases respectively, with 12 bases between them. The germline V gene encodes CDR1 MGHRA and CDR2 YSYEKL. The CDR3 protein is CASSHERGLTDTQYF. The CDR3 bases are TGCGCCAGCAGCCACGAACGGGGCCTCACAGATACGCAGTATTTT.

The chain joins TRBV7-6 to TRBJ2-3; maybe TRBD1 (5 bases). Germline CDR1 reads SGHVS; CDR2 reads FNYEAQ. This CDR3 comprises 15 residues. V gave up 0 bases and J gave up 5 bases, with 12 bases separating them. The CDR3 protein is CASSLAEGVGDTQYF. As DNA, the CDR3 is TGTGCCAGCAGCTTAGCTGAAGGGGTTGGAGATACGCAGTATTTT.

The chain joins TRBV29-1 to TRBJ1-1; no reliable D call. This CDR3 has 13 amino acids. The germline gives CDR1 SQVTM, CDR2 ANQGSEA. The germline V and J ends were trimmed by 7 bases and 5 bases, with 17 bases remaining between them. Here the CDR3 DNA reads TGCAGCGCTGACCGACCCCGAGAAACTGAAGCTTTCTTT. Its translation: CSADRPRETEAFF. Together with reference TRBV29-1 and TRBJ1-1, the CDR3 gives the full variable domain: SAVISQKPSRDICQRGTSLTIQCQVDSQVTMMFWYRQQPGQSLTLIATANQGSEATYESGFVIDKFPISRPNLTFSTLTVSNMSPEDSSIYLCSADRPRETEAFFGQGTRLTVV.

V usage is TRBV10-2 and J usage is TRBJ1-5; D is undetermined. Germline values: CDR1 WSHSY, CDR2 SAAADI. The V end lost 0 bases, the J end lost 2 bases, and 11 bases lay between the germline ends. The CDR3 consists of 16 residues. Here the CDR3 reads CASSESGFWGNQPQHF. The CDR3 nucleotides read TGCGCCAGCAGTGAGTCGGGCTTTTGGGGCAATCAGCCCCAGCATTTT.

This chain uses TRBV30 with TRBJ2-7; TRBD1 or TRBD2 may be the D gene (5 bases each). This CDR3 contains 14 residues. V dropped 3 bases and J dropped 0 bases, with 12 bases sitting between them. Germline loops: CDR1 GTSNPN, CDR2 SVGIG (reference sequence). Here the CDR3 DNA reads TGTGCCTGGAGGGGACCTTTAAGCTCCTACGAGCAGTACTTC. Residues: CAWRGPLSSYEQYF.

The chain links TRBV20-1 to TRBJ1-4; D gene unclear. CDR1 DFQATT and CDR2 SNEGSKA come from the germline V gene (reference sequence). V lost 6 bases to trimming and J lost 0 bases, with 17 bases between them. The CDR3 extends over 16 amino acids. CDR3 amino acids: CSASAAGGATNEKLFF. The CDR3 coding sequence is TGCAGTGCCTCCGCAGCGGGCGGAGCAACTAATGAAAAACTGTTTTTT.

Ten or more counts support this clonotype. The rearrangement joins TRBV10-2 to TRBJ2-1; D is ambiguous. The CDR3 loop spans 12 amino acids. V shed 4 bases and J shed 4 bases, with 5 bases lying between them. Germline lookup yields CDR1 WSHSY and CDR2 SAAADI. This chain's CDR3 is CASSVQYNEQFF. The CDR3 bases are TGCGCCAGCAGTGTACAATACAATGAGCAGTTCTTC.

The chain is built from TRBV5-1 and TRBJ1-6; TRBD1 agrees at 10 bases. Germline trimming cut 3 bases from V and 8 bases from J; bases unmatched to any gene: 8. The CDR3 consists of 16 residues. Germline-derived CDR1 and CDR2 are SGHRS and YFSETQ. CDR3 loop: CASSSRDRGRDSPLHF. For the CDR3, the DNA is TGCGCCAGCAGCTCCCGGGACAGGGGAAGGGATTCACCCCTCCACTTT.

This clonotype was seen repeatedly, ten times or more. The genes are TRBV10-3 and TRBJ2-7; no clear D. Germline-derived CDR1 and CDR2 are ENHRY and SYGVKD. The V gene lost 7 bases and the J gene lost 4 bases, with 14 bases spanning the gap. The length of the CDR3 is 13 residues. The CDR3 is CAITDQGFYEQYF. The CDR3 DNA is TGTGCCATCACGGACCAAGGGTTTTACGAGCAGTACTTC.

The rearrangement links TRBV2 to TRBJ2-1, with 7 bases aligning to TRBD1. Losses at the gene ends were 6 bases for V and 2 bases for J; bases not matched to a gene: 10. This CDR3 has 16 amino acids. The germline V gene has CDR1 SNHLY and CDR2 FYNNEI. The chain's CDR3 is CASSLTGNKAYNEQFF. Here the CDR3 DNA reads TGTGCCAGCAGCTTGACAGGGAATAAGGCCTACAATGAGCAGTTCTTC.

The genes are TRBV20-1 and TRBJ2-7; D might be TRBD1 (6 bases). The V and J ends lost 0 bases and 3 bases respectively, with 21 bases between them. There are 17 residues in the CDR3. Germline values: CDR1 DFQATT, CDR2 SNEGSKA (reference sequence). CDR3 sequence (DNA): TGCAGTGCTAGAGATCGGGACCCGAGGACAGAGTACTACGAGCAGTACTTC. Amino acid sequence: CSARDRDPRTEYYEQYF.